This TCR beta chain came from a study of cytomegalovirus exposure and HLA in healthy donors. The germline V gene encodes CDR1 SEHNR and CDR2 FQNEAQ (reference sequence). V lost 3 bases to trimming and J lost 4 bases, with 8 bases between them. This CDR3 is 13 amino acids long. It was with 60 Vbeta and 13 Jbeta primers that the PCR ran. Clones were sequenced by immunoSEQ multiplex PCR, and TCRdb holds only the in-frame ones, with some missing. The sample holds 140,000 or so clones; roughly three fifths are singletons and the top ten take 1.8%. Study-level findings and limits: A further, later analysis showed that HLA-associated TCR beta chains (compared with equally common others) were more clonally expanded. Reports credit the classifier with highly specific, highly sensitive diagnosis of cytomegalovirus status. In a later analysis, V- and J-gene trimming of beta chains associated with a DCLRE1C missense variant, replicated independently.

Worth noting for this clone: As yet, its antigen is unknown.

The rearrangement joins TRBV7-9 to TRBJ2-3; D might be TRBD1 (6 bases). What was sequenced was PBMCs. The TCR originated in a male donor in good health and CMV-seronegative. DNA for the CDR3: TGTGCCAGCAGCTTTGGGGGCCCAGATACGCAGTATTTT. Its translation: CASSFGGPDTQYF.